The present TCR beta chain was sequenced within a study of control samples from healthy donors and cancer patients. This CDR3 region has 15 residues. Germline CDR1 WNHNN, CDR2 SYGVQD (reference sequence). Trimming cost V 6 bases and J 4 bases; bases outside gene matches: 5. Sequenced by immunoSEQ multiplex PCR; TCRdb stores in-frame clones only, minus some. The sample has 50,000 or so clones; about 93% are singletons. This sequence was found in a woman in her forties or fifties with head and neck cancer. The chain uses TRBV10-1 and TRBJ1-6, with 8 bases identical to TRBD1. The source material was PBMCs. Here the CDR3 reads CASRPDRAYNSPLHF. The CDR3 DNA sequence: TGCGCCAGCAGGCCGGACAGGGCATATAATTCACCCCTCCACTTT.